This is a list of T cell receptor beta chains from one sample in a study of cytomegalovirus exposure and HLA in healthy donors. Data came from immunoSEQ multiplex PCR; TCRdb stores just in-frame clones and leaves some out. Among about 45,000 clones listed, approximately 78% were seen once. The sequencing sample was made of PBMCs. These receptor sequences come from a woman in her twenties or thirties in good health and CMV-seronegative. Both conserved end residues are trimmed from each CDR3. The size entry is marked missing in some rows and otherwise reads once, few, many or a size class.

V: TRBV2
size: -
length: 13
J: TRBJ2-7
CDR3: ASSPPAGGRFEQY

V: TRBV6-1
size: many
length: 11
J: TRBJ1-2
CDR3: ASSAEFNYGYT

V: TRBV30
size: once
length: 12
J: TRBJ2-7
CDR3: AWSVRGPSYEQY

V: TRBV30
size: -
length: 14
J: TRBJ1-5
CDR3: AWSISWGPAGQPQH

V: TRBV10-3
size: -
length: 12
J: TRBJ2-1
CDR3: ATRTSGEGYEQF

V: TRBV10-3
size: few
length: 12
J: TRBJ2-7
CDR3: AISPGGRPYEQY

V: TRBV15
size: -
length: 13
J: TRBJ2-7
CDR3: ATSRLTGGAYEQY

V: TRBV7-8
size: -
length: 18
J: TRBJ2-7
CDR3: ASSLDRLRGLAEISYEQY

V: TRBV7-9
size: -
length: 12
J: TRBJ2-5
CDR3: ASSLREKRETQY

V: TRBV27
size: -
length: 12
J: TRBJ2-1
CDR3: ASSVDRVLAEQF

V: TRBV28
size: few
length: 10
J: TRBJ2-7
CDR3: ASSTGSLEEY

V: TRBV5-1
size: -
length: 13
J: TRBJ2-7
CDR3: ASSLPGLAGDEQY

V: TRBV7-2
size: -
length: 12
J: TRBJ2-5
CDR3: ASSSYSHQETQY

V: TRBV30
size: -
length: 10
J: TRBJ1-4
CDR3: AWSVQGEKLF

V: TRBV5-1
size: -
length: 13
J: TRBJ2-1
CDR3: ASSVIAGTRNEQF

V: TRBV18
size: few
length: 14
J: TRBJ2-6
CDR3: ASSQTHDREANVLT

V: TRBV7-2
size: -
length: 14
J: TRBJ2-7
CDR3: ASSSSSGGAWGEQY

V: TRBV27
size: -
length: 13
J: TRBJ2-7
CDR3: ASNPSGSLGNEQY

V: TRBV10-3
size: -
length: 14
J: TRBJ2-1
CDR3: AISESWIAGDTEQF

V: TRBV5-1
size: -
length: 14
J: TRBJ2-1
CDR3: ASSLRTGTGMNEQF

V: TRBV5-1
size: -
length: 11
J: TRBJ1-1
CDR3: ASSLTQDTEAF

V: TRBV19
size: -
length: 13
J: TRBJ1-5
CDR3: ATKTRGPSNQPQH

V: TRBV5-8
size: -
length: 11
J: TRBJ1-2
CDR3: ASSLHRGDGYT

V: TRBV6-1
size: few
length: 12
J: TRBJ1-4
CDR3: ASSGGEGYEKLF

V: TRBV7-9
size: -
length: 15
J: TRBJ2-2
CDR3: ASSLTSGSVGSGELF

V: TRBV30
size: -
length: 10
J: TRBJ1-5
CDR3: AWSLPSQPQH

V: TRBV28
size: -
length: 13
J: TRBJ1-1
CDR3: ASRPGQGAVTEAF

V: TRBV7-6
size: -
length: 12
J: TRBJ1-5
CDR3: ASSQTGGNQPQH

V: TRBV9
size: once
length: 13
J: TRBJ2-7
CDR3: ASSVGLAGVDEQY

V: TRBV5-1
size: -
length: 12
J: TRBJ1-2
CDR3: ASSLGDRNYGYT

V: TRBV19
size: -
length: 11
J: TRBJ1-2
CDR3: ASHRTEVYGYT

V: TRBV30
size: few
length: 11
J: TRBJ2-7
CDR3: ACFDRGPGEQY

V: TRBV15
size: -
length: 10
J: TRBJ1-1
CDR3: ATSRANTEAF

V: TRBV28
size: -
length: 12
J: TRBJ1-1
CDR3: ASSFLLFEAEAF

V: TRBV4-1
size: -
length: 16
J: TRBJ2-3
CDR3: ASSQDAVRTERTDTQY

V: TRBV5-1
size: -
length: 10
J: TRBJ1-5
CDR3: ASTGDNQPQH

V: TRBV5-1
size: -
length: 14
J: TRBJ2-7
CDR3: ASSSRTSGPTYEQY

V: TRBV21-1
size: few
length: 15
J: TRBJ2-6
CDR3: ASSTTVATSGANVLT

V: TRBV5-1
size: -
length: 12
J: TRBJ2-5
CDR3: ASSLGTTKETQY

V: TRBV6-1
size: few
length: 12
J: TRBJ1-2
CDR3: ASSVGTPDYGYT

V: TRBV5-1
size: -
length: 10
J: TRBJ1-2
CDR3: ASSLGGYGYT

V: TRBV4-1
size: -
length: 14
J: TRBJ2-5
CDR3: ASSPDLDRGGETQY

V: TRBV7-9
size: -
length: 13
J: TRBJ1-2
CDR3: ASSLGVRGLYGYT

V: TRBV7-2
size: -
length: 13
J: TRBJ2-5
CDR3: ASSLVDGSQETQY

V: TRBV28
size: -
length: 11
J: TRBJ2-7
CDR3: ASISSRAYEQY

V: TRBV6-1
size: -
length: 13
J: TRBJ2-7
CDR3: ASTPVGWESNEQY

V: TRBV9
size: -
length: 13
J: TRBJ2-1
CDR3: ASSVEADIYNEQF

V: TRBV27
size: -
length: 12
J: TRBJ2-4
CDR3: ASSLGTGGDIQY

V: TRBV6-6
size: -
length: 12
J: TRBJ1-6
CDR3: ASQRETGESPLH

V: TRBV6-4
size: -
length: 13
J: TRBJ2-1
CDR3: ASSGTSGSYNEQF

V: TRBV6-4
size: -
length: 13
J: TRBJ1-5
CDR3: ASSQNGGQFQPQH

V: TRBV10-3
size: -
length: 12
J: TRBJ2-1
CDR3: AISPGQDYNEQF

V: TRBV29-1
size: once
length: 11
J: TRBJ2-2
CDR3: SNRDSHTGELF

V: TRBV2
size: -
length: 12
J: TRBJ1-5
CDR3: ASTQGGGWRPQH